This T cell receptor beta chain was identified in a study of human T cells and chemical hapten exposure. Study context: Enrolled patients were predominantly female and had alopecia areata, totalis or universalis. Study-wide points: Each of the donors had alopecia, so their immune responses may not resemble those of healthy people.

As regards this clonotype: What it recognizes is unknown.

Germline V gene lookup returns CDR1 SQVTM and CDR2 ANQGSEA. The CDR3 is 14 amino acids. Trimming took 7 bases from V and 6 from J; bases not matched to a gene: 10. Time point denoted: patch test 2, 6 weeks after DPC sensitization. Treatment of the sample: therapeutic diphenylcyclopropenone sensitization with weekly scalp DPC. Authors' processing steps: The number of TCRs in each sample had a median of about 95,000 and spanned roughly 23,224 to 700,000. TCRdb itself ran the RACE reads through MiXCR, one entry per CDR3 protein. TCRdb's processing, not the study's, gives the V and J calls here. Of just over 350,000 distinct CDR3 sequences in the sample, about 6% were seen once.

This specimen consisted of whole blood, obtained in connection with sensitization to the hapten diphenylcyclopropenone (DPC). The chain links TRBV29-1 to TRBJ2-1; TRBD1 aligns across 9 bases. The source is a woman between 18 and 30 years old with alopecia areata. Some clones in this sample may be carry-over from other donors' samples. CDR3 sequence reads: CSGSPGQGPNEQFF. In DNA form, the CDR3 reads TGCAGCGGCTCACCGGGACAGGGTCCCAATGAGCAGTTCTTC.